This T cell receptor beta chain comes out of a study of T cell repertoires in cytomegalovirus infection. The V end was cut by 7 bases, the J end by 2 bases, with 15 bases between. This CDR3 has 15 amino acids. The germline V gene has CDR1 SEHNR and CDR2 FQNEAQ (reference sequence). This clonotype was detected ten times or more. What it binds is unknown. TCRdb independently ran MiXCR on the reads; one entry per CDR3 protein. Here the sample spans about a million distinct CDR3 sequences, around 29% being singletons. The sequence came from a human donor in good health (CMV status not recorded). Some clones in this sample may be carry-over from other donors' samples. V usage is TRBV7-9 and J usage is TRBJ1-3; D is possibly TRBD1 (5 bases). Here the sequenced sample was cultured CD8+ T cells from PBMCs, taken from culture after CMV antigen stimulation. The CDR3 DNA reads as TGTGCCAGCATTACGGCAGGGCGAGCTGGAAACACCATATATTTT. Its translation is CASITAGRAGNTIYF.